What follows describes a single T cell receptor (beta chain). The V and J ends lost 0 bases and 5 bases respectively, with 10 bases between them. The CDR3 runs 15 residues. Germline CDR1 and CDR2: ENHRY and SYGVKD. The source of the sample is a study of control samples from healthy donors and cancer patients. Sequencing was performed with immunoSEQ multiplex PCR; in TCRdb, only in-frame clones are kept and a portion is missing. The profile covers some 110,000 clones, with 88% appearing a single time and 2.3% taken by the ten largest. The V and J genes are TRBV10-3 and TRBJ2-2, with a possible D match to TRBD1 (7 bases). The receptor was derived from an older woman in good health. The sequencing sample was made of blood. CDR3 in DNA: TGTGCCATCAGTGAGTCACAGGGGAGGACCGGGGAGCTGTTTTTT. This encodes CAISESQGRTGELFF.